Detailed here is one T cell receptor beta chain. Antigen: not known. The data stem from a study of cytomegalovirus exposure and HLA in healthy donors. Study-wide results and caveats: The authors later found HLA-associated TCR beta chains more clonally expanded than equally common others. Later, TCR association rates were found to vary by HLA locus, highest for DRB1 and lowest for HLA-C. On later analysis, the bulk of CMV-associated TCR beta chains appeared to be HLA-restricted. The authors later linked a missense DCLRE1C variant to TCR beta V- and J-gene trimming.

The PCR contained 60 Vbeta and 13 Jbeta primers. This table comes from immunoSEQ multiplex PCR, and its TCRdb copy is limited to in-frame clones, with some not included. The data contain over 90,000 clones, more than 75% of them singletons. This CDR3 region has 15 residues. V shed 2 bases, J shed 7 bases, and the junction held 10 bases outside the gene matches. Germline V lookup: CDR1 SGHRS, CDR2 YFSETQ. The chain combines TRBV5-1 with TRBJ2-7; 9 nucleotides match TRBD1. Sequencing was carried out using PBMCs. The receptor comes from a woman aged 18-29 years in good health and CMV-seropositive. The CDR3 bases are TGCGCCAGCAGCTTCCGGGACAGGGATCTGGGGGAGCAGTACTTC. It translates to CASSFRDRDLGEQYF.